This T cell receptor beta chain is drawn from a study of regulatory T cells in long-lasting Graves disease. Time point: persistent/refractory GD, antithyroid drugs over 5 years with positive TRAb. The authors made the TCR library using RNA they extracted from PBMCs. In Xi'an, China, an endocrinology department was the source of patients. Notes on the study in general: Persistent Graves' patients showed less TCR diversity than newly diagnosed patients showed.

CDR3 size: 14 residues. Between the trimmed V and J ends, which lost 5 bases and 3 bases, there was a span of 14 bases. CDR1 and CDR2 (germline): SGHTA, FQGNSA. Notes on this clonotype: Its antigen is undetermined.

CDR3 regions were amplified by Arm-PCR using iRepertoire HTBI primers to build TCR beta libraries. TCRdb passed the multiplex PCR reads through MiXCR, listing each CDR3 protein once. The sample lists some 330,000 distinct CDR3 sequences, roughly 25% occurring once. The chain has TRBV7-2 and TRBJ2-7, with a weak D call TRBD1 (6 bases). The sequenced sample was peripheral blood mononuclear cells (PBMCs), obtained when the disease was refractory, from a patient treated with antithyroid drugs. This TCR came from a woman aged 40 to 55 with Graves disease. CDR3 nucleotide sequence: TGTGCCAGCAGCACACAGGGAAGGGGCTACGAGCAGTACTTC. It translates to CASSTQGRGYEQYF.